A single sample is the source of the 14 T cell receptor beta chains below, sequenced in a study of T cell responses to AZD1222 COVID-19 vaccine. Only in-frame clones appear in the TCRdb table, and some are missing; sequencing was by immunoSEQ multiplex PCR. The sample contains 200,000 or so clones, 85% to 90% of which appear only once. This specimen was peripheral blood, taken on day 0 of AZD1222 vaccination. These receptors were collected from an adult in good health.

The chain combines TRBV20-1 with TRBJ2-7; D unclear. The CDR3 covers 11 residues. Germline V gene data show CDR1 as DFQATT and CDR2 as SNEGSKA (reference sequence). Deletions cut 6 bases from V and 4 bases from J, with 10 bases between. The CDR3 DNA reads as TGCAGTGCCCTCAAGGCTTACGAGCAGTACTTC. Translated: CSALKAYEQYF.

The V gene is TRBV7-6, the J gene TRBJ1-1; D unresolved. Germline lookup yields CDR1 SGHVS and CDR2 FNYEAQ. The length of the CDR3 is 14 residues. Trimming pared 1 base from V and 3 bases from J, leaving 9 bases between. CDR3 in DNA: TGTGCCAGCAGCTTAGTTGGGTGGGACACTGAAGCTTTCTTT. Protein sequence: CASSLVGWDTEAFF.

The chain carries TRBV20-1 and TRBJ1-2; the match to TRBD1 covers 7 bases. This CDR3 is built from 14 residues. With V trimmed by 3 bases and J by 1 base, 5 bases remained unmatched. In germline, CDR1 is DFQATT, CDR2 SNEGSKA (reference sequence). DNA of the CDR3: TGCAGTGCTAGTGGCAGGGGGAGTAACTATGGCTACACCTTC. Residues: CSASGRGSNYGYTF.

The genes are TRBV7-8 and TRBJ1-6; a possible D gene is TRBD1 (6 bases). V gave up 2 bases and J gave up 1 base, with 15 bases separating them. From germline, CDR1 is SGHVS and CDR2 FQNEAQ. This CDR3 is 18 amino acids long. The CDR3 loop is CASSLMLTGSSYNSPLHF. In DNA, the CDR3 is TGTGCCAGCAGCTTAATGCTCACAGGGAGTTCCTATAATTCACCCCTCCACTTT.

The chain joins TRBV7-9 to TRBJ2-7; 9 bases line up with TRBD2. This CDR3 region has 18 residues. The germline CDR1 and CDR2 sequences are SEHNR and FQNEAQ (reference sequence). Losses at the gene ends were 5 bases for V and 4 bases for J; bases not matched to a gene: 18. The DNA of the CDR3 is TGTGCCAGCAGCCCCCAAGTCCCTCTAGCGGGGTTACGGTACGAGCAGTACTTC. The encoded protein is CASSPQVPLAGLRYEQYF.

DNA of the CDR3: TGTGCCAGCAGCCAAGCCGGGACTCCATATGGCTACACCTTC. Translated: CASSQAGTPYGYTF. V usage is TRBV14 and J usage is TRBJ1-2, with D possibly matching TRBD1 (5 bases). Deletions cut 1 base from V and 5 bases from J, with 11 bases between. Germline V CDR1 and CDR2: SGHDN, FVKESK. The CDR3 has 14 residues.

The rearrangement uses TRBV30 and TRBJ1-6; TRBD1 matches at 7 bases. The V gene's germline CDR1 is GTSNPN and CDR2 SVGIG (reference sequence). V shed 3 bases and J 10 bases; nucleotides not matched to a gene: 9. This CDR3 comprises 14 residues. As DNA, the CDR3 is TGTGCCTGGAGCCTTGCGCAGGGGGACTCACCCCTCCACTTT. Translation gives CAWSLAQGDSPLHF.

The CDR3 protein is CASSSDRGRGTGELFF. CDR3 in DNA: TGTGCCAGCAGTTCTGACAGGGGGCGAGGGACCGGGGAGCTGTTTTTT. This chain connects TRBV6-5 to TRBJ2-2; 10 nucleotides agree with TRBD1. V dropped 4 bases and J dropped 5; count of bases not matched to a gene: 7. The CDR3 contains 16 residues. Germline V gene lookup returns CDR1 MNHEY and CDR2 SVGAGI.

The V gene is TRBV6-5, the J gene TRBJ1-4; no firm D call. There are 16 residues in the CDR3. Between the trimmed V and J ends, which lost 4 bases and 0 bases, there was a span of 12 bases. The germline V gene has CDR1 MNHEY and CDR2 SVGAGI. The CDR3 here is CASSLPPRSTNEKLFF. The CDR3 DNA is TGTGCCAGCAGTTTACCCCCCAGGTCAACTAATGAAAAACTGTTTTTT.

This chain joins TRBV5-1 and TRBJ1-4; tentatively, D is TRBD1 (6 bases). The germline gives CDR1 SGHRS, CDR2 YFSETQ. The CDR3 loop spans 16 amino acids. With 4 bases removed from V and 5 bases from J, the gap between germline ends came to 18 bases. The CDR3 DNA is TGCGCCAGCAGCCCGGGCACGACAGGAAAAAATGAAAAACTGTTTTTT. The encoded protein is CASSPGTTGKNEKLFF.

J is TRBJ1-2 and V is TRBV15; D not certain. Trimming pared 3 bases from V and 2 bases from J, leaving 4 bases between. Germline values: CDR1 LNHNV, CDR2 YYDKDF (reference sequence). This CDR3 has 12 residues. The CDR3 region is CATSRENYGYTF. As DNA, the CDR3 is TGTGCCACCAGCAGGGAGAACTATGGCTACACCTTC.

The chain joins TRBV3-1 (or the pseudogene TRBV3-2) to TRBJ1-4, with D unresolved. Trimming stripped 5 bases from V and 0 bases from J, with 7 bases between. The CDR3 has 14 amino acids. Per the germline V gene, CDR1 is LGHDT and CDR2 is YNNKEL (reference sequence). CDR3 amino acids: CASSVFTTNEKLFF. CDR3 in DNA: TGTGCCAGCAGCGTTTTTACAACTAATGAAAAACTGTTTTTT.

The chain carries TRBV12-1 and TRBJ2-7; the DNA was not compared with TRBD1, the D call given in the table. TRBV12-1 counts as a pseudogene. The CDR3 has 15 residues. CDR3 in DNA: TGTGCCAGCAGCTTCAAGACAGGGCACAACTACGAGCAGTACTTC. Translated: CASSFKTGHNYEQYF.

The chain uses TRBV7-2 and TRBJ1-1; D call uncertain. Per the germline V gene, CDR1 is SGHTA and CDR2 is FQGNSA. The CDR3 length is 13 residues. With 2 bases removed from V and 1 base from J, the gap between germline ends came to 5 bases. This CDR3 reads CASSLTQNTEAFF. The CDR3 DNA is TGTGCCAGCAGCTTAACCCAGAACACTGAAGCTTTCTTT.